A selection of T cell receptor beta chains follows, all from one sample in a study of early T cells in non-severe SARS-CoV-2 infection. TCRdb reprocessed the 5' RACE reads with MiXCR, giving one entry per CDR3 protein. This sample has tens of thousands of distinct CDR3 sequences, with roughly 3% found just once. What was sequenced was whole blood. These receptors all stem from an adult who was a healthcare worker with PCR-confirmed SARS-CoV-2 infection or an uninfected control (not recorded which). Both conserved end residues are part of each CDR3.

j_call	v_call	cdr3_aa
TRBJ1-5	TRBV6-2/TRBV6-3	CASSYGAGATLAPQHF
TRBJ2-5	TRBV19	CASSTSGTGGETQYF
TRBJ1-5	TRBV20-1	CSARAGGASGSNQPQHF
TRBJ1-2	TRBV6-2/TRBV6-3	CASSLTELYGYTF
TRBJ1-2	TRBV7-9	CASSLDGANYGYTF
TRBJ1-2	TRBV9	CASSVAPGQGVYGYTF
TRBJ1-1	TRBV6-4	CASRSTSIDTEAFF
TRBJ2-5	TRBV12-3/TRBV12-4	CASTTTGGAETQYF
TRBJ2-1	TRBV2	CASGPHKRLNEQFF
TRBJ1-2	TRBV6-6	CASSYEGVQGANYGYTF
TRBJ1-2	TRBV20-1	CSARGQGSDYGYTF
TRBJ2-5	TRBV10-1	CASSEAIGETQYF
TRBJ2-5	TRBV3-1	CASSPRLGGWTQYF